The rows below give T cell receptor beta chains drawn from one sample of a study of cytomegalovirus exposure and HLA in healthy donors. Profiled with immunoSEQ multiplex PCR; TCRdb holds only in-frame clones, not every one. The table lists over 90,000 clones, roughly 80% of them singletons. Sample: PBMCs. Receptors were obtained from a male donor in good health and CMV-seropositive. The CDR3 runs from the conserved cysteine through the conserved F or W. A D gene is named only where the DNA matches it firmly. The size field is filled for only some rows; it gives once, few, many or a size class.

>TRBV7-2|TRBD2|-|TRBJ2-3
TGTGCCAGCAGCCCCCGGGGGGGACCTAGCACAGATACGCAGTATTTT
CASSPRGGPSTDTQYF
>TRBV9|-|-|TRBJ1-3
TGTGCCAGCAGCCAAGGGCAGGGAAGTAATCACGGGGGAAACACCATATATTTT
CASSQGQGSNHGGNTIYF
>TRBV19|-|-|TRBJ2-5
TGTGCCAGTAGTACAGGGTCCCAAGAGACCCAGTACTTC
CASSTGSQETQYF
>TRBV2|TRBD1|-|TRBJ2-7
TGTGCCAGCAGTGGACCGGGACAGGGATCCTACGAGCAGTACTTC
CASSGPGQGSYEQYF
>TRBV18|-|-|TRBJ2-7
TGTGCCAGCTCCCAACCTTCAGGTCAACTGGACGAGCAGTACTTC
CASSQPSGQLDEQYF
>TRBV28|-|-|TRBJ1-1
TGTGCCAGCAGACCCCCTAGTAGCACTGAAGCTTTCTTT
CASRPPSSTEAFF
>TRBV5-1|TRBD1|-|TRBJ2-5
TGCGCCAGCAGCCCCGGGACAGGGGGATACCAAGAGACCCAGTACTTC
CASSPGTGGYQETQYF
>TRBV28|-|-|TRBJ2-3
TGTGCCAGCAGTTTAACTAGTTTCCCAGATACGCAGTATTTT
CASSLTSFPDTQYF
>TRBV29-1|-|few|TRBJ2-7
TGCAGCGTTAGGTCAGGGGTGTCCTACGAGCAGTACTTC
CSVRSGVSYEQYF
>TRBV5-1|TRBD1|-|TRBJ2-2
TGCGCCAGCAGCATGGGACAGGGCACCGGGGAGCTGTTTTTT
CASSMGQGTGELFF
>TRBV7-2|TRBD1|-|TRBJ1-2
TGTGCCAGCAGCTCTGGACAGGGAGGTGGCTACACCTTC
CASSSGQGGGYTF
>TRBV2|-|-|TRBJ1-1
TGTGCCACCTCGGGGAGCGGACCTGAAGCTTTCTTT
CATSGSGPEAFF
>TRBV19|-|-|TRBJ1-5
TGTGCCAGTAGTATAGCCGGCGGGGGTGGAAATCAGCCCCAGCATTTT
CASSIAGGGGNQPQHF
>TRBV28|TRBD2|-|TRBJ2-2
TGTGCCAGCAGTAACATAGCGGGAGCGAACACCGGGGAGCTGTTTTTT
CASSNIAGANTGELFF
>TRBV7-2|TRBD2|few|TRBJ2-1
TGTGCCAGCAGTCCTCGGACTAGCGGAAACAATGAGCAGTTCTTC
CASSPRTSGNNEQFF
>TRBV5-4|-|once|TRBJ2-3
TGTGCCAGCAGCCCGGGACTTCGCACAGATACGCAGTATTTT
CASSPGLRTDTQYF
>TRBV4-2|-|once|TRBJ2-5
TGTGCCAGCAGCCAAGATACCAGACAAGAGACCCAGTACTTC
CASSQDTRQETQYF
>TRBV5-8|-|-|TRBJ1-6
TGTGCCAGCAGCTTTGTCAGCTCCTATAATTCACCCCTCCACTTT
CASSFVSSYNSPLHF
>TRBV10-3|TRBD1|once|TRBJ2-7
TGTGCCACCATGCCGGGACAGGGAGGGTTGTGGGAGCAGTACTTC
CATMPGQGGLWEQYF
>TRBV5-1|TRBD2|-|TRBJ2-2
TGCGCCAGCAGCTTAGGGACTAGCGACACCGGGGAGCTGTTTTTT
CASSLGTSDTGELFF
>TRBV28|TRBD1|-|TRBJ1-2
TGTGCCAGCAGTCCGACAGGGGGCCGCAGTGGCTACACCTTC
CASSPTGGRSGYTF
>TRBV28|TRBD1|-|TRBJ1-5
TGTGCCAGCAGTCCCCGTACAGGGGGGAAAGCTCAGCCCCAGCATTTT
CASSPRTGGKAQPQHF
>TRBV5-4|TRBD1|once|TRBJ1-2
TGTGCCACCTATGGGGAACAGGGGATTAACTATGGCTACACCTTC
CATYGEQGINYGYTF
>TRBV29-1|TRBD2|-|TRBJ2-7
TGCAGCGTTTTAGGGGAGGGTGGAAGCTCCTACGAGCAGTACTTC
CSVLGEGGSSYEQYF
>TRBV4-1|TRBD1|-|TRBJ1-3
TGCGCCAGCAGCGCGGACAGGGCTGGAAACACCATATATTTT
CASSADRAGNTIYF
>TRBV19|-|-|TRBJ1-1
TGTGCCAGTCGATGGGGGGACACTGAAGCTTTCTTT
CASRWGDTEAFF